This note documents a single T cell receptor (beta chain) sequence. Different DNA sequences within this sample yield the same CDR3. The sample belongs to a study of shared clonotypes between healthy human individuals. The data were produced by immunoSEQ multiplex PCR, yet TCRdb's version contains in-frame clones alone and is incomplete. This table holds a few million clones, 85% to 95% found once. Researchers partitioned CD4+ cells into CD45RA+ naive and CD45RA-negative memory subsets. Looked up from germline, CDR1 is SNHLY and CDR2 is FYNNEI. The CDR3 is 11 residues long. The ends were cut back, 5 bases at V and 4 bases at J, with 6 bases in the middle.

The J gene is TRBJ2-7, the V gene TRBV2; D remains unclear. The sequence came from a young man in good health. Some clones in this sample may be carry-over from other donors' samples. Sequences were obtained from naive CD4+ T cells from PBMCs. Subset indicated: CD45RA+ positively selected. Here the CDR3 reads CASSPLYEQYF. The CDR3 DNA sequence: TGTGCCAGCAGTCCCTTGTACGAGCAGTACTTC.